Listed below are T cell receptor beta chains from one sample, sequenced in a study of OX40 agonist ivuxolimab in advanced cancers. Data came from immunoSEQ multiplex PCR; TCRdb stores just in-frame clones and leaves some out. The sample lists tens of thousands of clones, 90% seen once, with nearly 25% in the top ten. This sample comprised CD4+ or CD8+ T cells sorted from blood, obtained in a trial of the OX40 agonist ivuxolimab. These receptors came from an adult with an advanced solid tumor such as melanoma, head and neck, liver or kidney cancer. The conserved cysteine and the conserved F or W are not part of the CDR3 here. The order of the fields is V gene, J gene, CDR3 protein.

v_call: TRBV4-3; j_call: TRBJ2-5; cdr3_aa: ASSQGPGGQETQY
v_call: TRBV20-1; j_call: TRBJ2-7; cdr3_aa: SVPTGVEQY
v_call: TRBV29-1; j_call: TRBJ1-2; cdr3_aa: SVRQALYGYT
v_call: TRBV7-9; j_call: TRBJ2-5; cdr3_aa: ASSLDGRRETQY
v_call: TRBV7-9; j_call: TRBJ2-7; cdr3_aa: ASSLGTSYYEQY
v_call: TRBV7-9; j_call: TRBJ2-7; cdr3_aa: ASSPIAGGPYEQY
v_call: TRBV18; j_call: TRBJ1-1; cdr3_aa: ASSPSSDIVAEAF
v_call: TRBV4-3; j_call: TRBJ1-4; cdr3_aa: ASSQEGRGGSNEKLF
v_call: TRBV19; j_call: TRBJ2-5; cdr3_aa: ASSEGVPQETQY
v_call: TRBV7-9; j_call: TRBJ2-3; cdr3_aa: ASSLGAGTSTDTQY
v_call: TRBV21-1; j_call: TRBJ2-3; cdr3_aa: ASTESQTGHGGTDTQY
v_call: TRBV2; j_call: TRBJ2-7; cdr3_aa: ASSEGTGAYEQY
v_call: TRBV5-6; j_call: TRBJ2-7; cdr3_aa: ASRGSGGKTSYEQY
v_call: TRBV2; j_call: TRBJ2-1; cdr3_aa: ASSEKGTGHEQF
v_call: TRBV10-3; j_call: TRBJ2-2; cdr3_aa: AISESGSAGELF
v_call: TRBV5-1; j_call: TRBJ2-1; cdr3_aa: ASSLSVLARYNEQF
v_call: TRBV2; j_call: TRBJ2-1; cdr3_aa: ASSEEPGLAGGSSYNEQF
v_call: TRBV11-2; j_call: TRBJ2-1; cdr3_aa: ASSLVPGYGLNEQF
v_call: TRBV9; j_call: TRBJ2-3; cdr3_aa: ASSVGMGLLPTDTQY
v_call: TRBV27; j_call: TRBJ2-5; cdr3_aa: ASSLGTGGETQY
v_call: TRBV6-1; j_call: TRBJ1-2; cdr3_aa: ASSEALFSGYT
v_call: TRBV21-1; j_call: TRBJ2-5; cdr3_aa: ASSKELEREQETQY
v_call: TRBV19; j_call: TRBJ1-1; cdr3_aa: ASSIALGVTSNTEAF
v_call: TRBV19; j_call: TRBJ2-7; cdr3_aa: ASSLGYEQY
v_call: TRBV10-3; j_call: TRBJ2-5; cdr3_aa: AISEGIQETQY
v_call: TRBV5-4; j_call: TRBJ1-1; cdr3_aa: ASSGVGTEAF
v_call: TRBV30; j_call: TRBJ1-1; cdr3_aa: AWSVLQNTEAF
v_call: TRBV7-8; j_call: TRBJ2-2; cdr3_aa: ASSLGPGELF
v_call: TRBV6-6; j_call: TRBJ2-7; cdr3_aa: ASSMGSYEQY
v_call: TRBV6-5; j_call: TRBJ1-2; cdr3_aa: ASSYNGLSEYT
v_call: TRBV6-5; j_call: TRBJ1-1; cdr3_aa: ATAGLNTEAF
v_call: TRBV2; j_call: TRBJ2-3; cdr3_aa: ARGLAGSTDTQY
v_call: TRBV7-2; j_call: TRBJ1-1; cdr3_aa: ASSPGVGEAF
v_call: TRBV29-1; j_call: TRBJ2-1; cdr3_aa: SVESPGLAGYNEQF
v_call: TRBV14; j_call: TRBJ2-1; cdr3_aa: ASSHFKYDEQF
v_call: TRBV5-1; j_call: TRBJ2-4; cdr3_aa: ASSLVRQGRLEPRNKNIQY
v_call: TRBV5-6; j_call: TRBJ2-7; cdr3_aa: ASSLVGSSYEQY
v_call: TRBV10-1; j_call: TRBJ2-7; cdr3_aa: ASSESQGVLYEQY
v_call: TRBV4-1; j_call: TRBJ2-1; cdr3_aa: ASSHPAGGYNEQF
v_call: TRBV6-5; j_call: TRBJ1-1; cdr3_aa: ASIEPGGGEAF
v_call: TRBV29-1; j_call: TRBJ2-7; cdr3_aa: SVEMDTPVSYEQY
v_call: TRBV7-9; j_call: TRBJ1-1; cdr3_aa: ASSSSFVGSEAF
v_call: TRBV10-3; j_call: TRBJ1-2; cdr3_aa: AIRERTKTLYGYT
v_call: TRBV4-3; j_call: TRBJ1-1; cdr3_aa: ASSQVTGQHNTEAF
v_call: TRBV6-1; j_call: TRBJ2-1; cdr3_aa: ASSEDVGGPYEQF
v_call: TRBV25-1; j_call: TRBJ2-3; cdr3_aa: ASSDQGEDTQY
v_call: TRBV7-8; j_call: TRBJ2-1; cdr3_aa: ASSPDTSAYNEQF
v_call: TRBV9; j_call: TRBJ1-5; cdr3_aa: ASSVGYSNQPQH
v_call: TRBV5-4; j_call: TRBJ2-3; cdr3_aa: ASNGQTDTQY
v_call: TRBV10-3; j_call: TRBJ1-5; cdr3_aa: AISAGEGSNQPQH
v_call: TRBV4-1; j_call: TRBJ1-1; cdr3_aa: ASSQDLGAGPEAF
v_call: TRBV9; j_call: TRBJ2-1; cdr3_aa: ASSPGGSSYNEQF
v_call: TRBV5-6; j_call: TRBJ1-1; cdr3_aa: ASSLRGTEAF
v_call: TRBV11-2; j_call: TRBJ2-3; cdr3_aa: ASSFRLAGVGDTQY